What follows describes a single T cell receptor beta chain. Other DNA sequences in the sample encode the same CDR3. The method was immunoSEQ multiplex PCR; TCRdb's version includes in-frame clones alone and lacks a portion of them. Among some 100,000 clones listed, over 70% were seen once. This entry is derived from a study of blood T cell repertoires in COVID-19. CDR3 length: 17 residues. Sequencing used peripheral blood. The chain is built from TRBV12-2 and TRBJ2-7; the table calls TRBD1, which could not be checked here. TRBV12-2 has pseudogene status. The TCR was taken from a human donor in a cohort sampled during active or convalescent COVID-19. CDR3 sequence reads: CASRLFGFRTGAYEQYF. DNA for the CDR3: TGCGCAAGTCGCTTATTTGGTTTCCGGACAGGGGCCTACGAGCAGTACTTC.